The clone carrying this T cell receptor (beta chain) appeared a single time. The sample is drawn from a study of naive CD8 T cells in extremely preterm neonates. V was pared by 0 bases and J by 7 bases, with 9 bases of the junction left unmatched. There are 16 residues in the CDR3. Germline lookup yields CDR1 SGHRS and CDR2 YFSETQ. Clones were read by immunoSEQ multiplex PCR, and TCRdb kept only the in-frame ones, dropping some. The sample holds about 5,500 clones, approximately 97% seen once. The chain couples TRBV5-1 to TRBJ2-1, with 8 bases matching TRBD2. Specimen: naive CD8+ T cells from blood. The sequence was collected from a human donor in good health. DNA of the CDR3: TGCGCCAGCAGCTTGGGACAGGCGGGGGGTAGGAATGAGCAGTTCTTC. It yields the protein CASSLGQAGGRNEQFF.